These T cell receptor beta chains were read from a single sample in a study of glioma-infiltrating T cells. TCRdb redid the calling of the multiplex PCR reads with MiXCR, one entry per CDR3 protein. This table has 44,000 or so distinct CDR3 sequences, 20% to 25% appearing once. The specimen sequenced was glioma tissue, nonneoplastic brain tissue, or PBMCs (not recorded which). These receptors were collected from a human donor with low-grade glioma or glioblastoma, undergoing nonglioma brain surgery, or in good health (not recorded which). CDR3s include the opening cysteine and the closing phenylalanine or tryptophan. D genes are given only for firm matches. Not all rows give a size; the values are once, few, many and, for expanded clones, a class.

>TRBV28|TRBJ1-1|NA|many
CASTDGGNTEAFF
TGTGCCAGCACTGATGGAGGGAACACTGAAGCTTTCTTT
>TRBV6-1|TRBJ2-1|TRBD2|many
CASSTTSGTYNEQFF
TGTGCCAGCAGTACTACTAGCGGGACTTACAATGAGCAGTTCTTC
>TRBV6-1|TRBJ2-3|NA|many
CASSPRVADTQYF
TGTGCCAGCAGCCCCCGGGTGGCAGATACGCAGTATTTT
>TRBV28|TRBJ2-3|TRBD2|many
CASSPLAGVEDTQYF
TGTGCCAGCAGTCCCCTGGCGGGAGTGGAAGATACGCAGTATTTT
>TRBV6-6|TRBJ2-5|NA|NA
CASSYSGGKQAQYF
TGTGCCAGCAGTTACTCCGGCGGCAAACAGGCCCAGTACTTC
>TRBV15|TRBJ1-1|NA|many
CATSSLMGWNTEAFF
TGTGCCACCAGCAGCCTGATGGGGTGGAACACTGAAGCTTTCTTT
>TRBV15|TRBJ1-5|NA|many
CATSYEEGNQPQHF
TGTGCCACCAGCTATGAGGAGGGCAATCAGCCCCAGCATTTT
>TRBV7-2|TRBJ2-7|NA|many
CASSLATHYEQYF
TGTGCCAGCAGCCTAGCGACCCACTACGAGCAGTACTTC
>TRBV12-3/TRBV12-4|TRBJ2-6|NA|many
CASSEPSGANVLTF
TGTGCCAGCAGTGAACCATCTGGGGCCAACGTCCTGACTTTC
>TRBV25-1|TRBJ1-2|TRBD1|many
CASSAGQIYGYTF
TGTGCCAGCAGTGCGGGACAGATCTATGGCTACACCTTC
>TRBV7-2|TRBJ2-5|NA|many
CASSFEPWETQYF
TGTGCCAGCAGCTTTGAGCCATGGGAGACCCAGTACTTC
>TRBV5-1|TRBJ1-5|NA|many
CASSLTGSNQPQHF
TGCGCCAGCAGCTTGACGGGTAGCAATCAGCCCCAGCATTTT
>TRBV15|TRBJ2-3|NA|many
CATSRRDPSSTDTQYF
TGTGCCACCAGCAGGAGGGACCCCTCCAGCACAGATACGCAGTATTTT
>TRBV12-3/TRBV12-4|TRBJ2-7|NA|NA
CASKVGPSSEQYF
TGTGCCAGCAAAGTAGGGCCCTCCTCCGAGCAGTACTTC
>TRBV7-2|TRBJ2-1|TRBD2|many
CASSLAGGLYNEQFF
TGTGCCAGCAGCTTGGCGGGGGGCCTTTACAATGAGCAGTTCTTC
>TRBV7-6|TRBJ1-4|NA|many
CASSRTATNEKLFF
TGTGCCAGCAGCCGGACAGCAACTAATGAAAAACTGTTTTTT
>TRBV4-1|TRBJ2-7|NA|many
CASSLLGVEQYF
TGCGCCAGCAGCCTTCTGGGGGTCGAGCAGTACTTC
>TRBV19|TRBJ1-6|TRBD1|many
CASRPDRVSSSYNSPLHF
TGTGCCAGTAGACCCGACAGGGTATCGAGCTCCTATAATTCACCCCTCCACTTT
>TRBV5-1|TRBJ2-3|NA|many
CASSSDLGFADTQYF
TGCGCCAGCAGCTCGGATCTAGGGTTTGCAGATACGCAGTATTTT
>TRBV12-3/TRBV12-4|TRBJ2-1|NA|few
CASSFQEFQQFF
TGTGCCAGCAGTTTTCAGGAATTTCAGCAGTTCTTC
>TRBV7-3|TRBJ2-5|TRBD1|many
CASSFHRGETQYF
TGTGCCAGCAGCTTCCACAGGGGAGAGACCCAGTACTTC
>TRBV28|TRBJ2-5|NA|many
CASSFFPPKQGPQETQYF
TGTGCCAGCAGTTTTTTTCCCCCTAAACAGGGTCCCCAAGAGACCCAGTACTTC
>TRBV2|TRBJ1-1|NA|many
CASSTDGGNTEAFF
TGTGCCAGCAGTACAGACGGCGGGAACACTGAAGCTTTCTTT
>TRBV2|TRBJ2-3|NA|many
CASSSDTQYF
TGTGCCAGCTCGTCAGATACGCAGTATTTT
>TRBV7-9|TRBJ1-5|NA|many
CASSSDSYNQPQHF
TGTGCCAGCAGCTCTGACAGTTACAATCAGCCCCAGCATTTT
>TRBV25-1|TRBJ2-5|NA|many
CASSETTVQETQYF
TGTGCCAGCAGTGAAACAACAGTTCAAGAGACCCAGTACTTC
>TRBV3-1|TRBJ2-5|NA|many
CASSQDLEWGETQYF
TGTGCCAGCAGCCAAGACCTGGAATGGGGGGAGACCCAGTACTTC
>TRBV3-1|TRBJ2-1|NA|NA
CASSRAGSSEQFF
TGTGCCAGCAGCCGGGCAGGTTCGAGTGAGCAGTTCTTC
>TRBV10-2|TRBJ2-5|NA|NA
CATEPSRNQETQYF
TGTGCCACCGAGCCCTCCAGGAACCAAGAGACCCAGTACTTC
>TRBV4-3|TRBJ2-2|TRBD2|many
CASSQDLLAGETTGELFF
TGCGCCAGCAGCCAAGATTTGCTAGCGGGAGAGACCACCGGGGAGCTGTTTTTT
>TRBV7-9|TRBJ1-2|NA|NA
CASSLATTGPNYGYTF
TGTGCCAGCAGCTTAGCAACCACAGGGCCTAACTATGGCTACACCTTC
>TRBV2|TRBJ2-1|NA|many
CASSGDRYNEQFF
TGTGCCAGCAGTGGCGACAGGTACAATGAGCAGTTCTTC
>TRBV12-3/TRBV12-4|TRBJ2-7|NA|NA
CAGSSEQQYEQYF
TGTGCCGGCAGTTCGGAACAGCAATACGAGCAGTACTTC
>TRBV10-2|TRBJ1-1|TRBD1|many
CASVNRGSNTEAFF
TGCGCCAGCGTAAACAGGGGATCGAACACTGAAGCTTTCTTT
>TRBV20-1|TRBJ1-3|NA|many
CSARDIGGGTIYF
TGCAGTGCTAGAGATATCGGGGGGGGCACCATATATTTT